This T cell receptor (beta chain) was profiled in a study of shared clonotypes between healthy human individuals. Generated by immunoSEQ multiplex PCR, the TCRdb table keeps only in-frame clones and is missing some. In the table there are 230,000 or so clones, 65% to 70% of which are singletons. This clone appeared many times. The material sequenced was memory CD4+ T cells sorted from blood. Subset described: CD45RA-negative fraction. The origin of this receptor is a man aged 25 to 40 in good health.

CDR3 in DNA: TGTGCCAGCAGCTTAGTCTTCGGAAGTTGGGGCGGGAGGGCCGGTGAGCAGTACTTC. Its translation: CASSLVFGSWGGRAGEQYF. This chain connects TRBV11-2 to TRBJ2-7; 9 bases agree with TRBD2. The CDR3 extends over 19 amino acids. The trim removed 1 base at V and 7 bases at J, leaving 20 bases unmatched. CDR1 is SGHAT, CDR2 FQNNGV, per germline.